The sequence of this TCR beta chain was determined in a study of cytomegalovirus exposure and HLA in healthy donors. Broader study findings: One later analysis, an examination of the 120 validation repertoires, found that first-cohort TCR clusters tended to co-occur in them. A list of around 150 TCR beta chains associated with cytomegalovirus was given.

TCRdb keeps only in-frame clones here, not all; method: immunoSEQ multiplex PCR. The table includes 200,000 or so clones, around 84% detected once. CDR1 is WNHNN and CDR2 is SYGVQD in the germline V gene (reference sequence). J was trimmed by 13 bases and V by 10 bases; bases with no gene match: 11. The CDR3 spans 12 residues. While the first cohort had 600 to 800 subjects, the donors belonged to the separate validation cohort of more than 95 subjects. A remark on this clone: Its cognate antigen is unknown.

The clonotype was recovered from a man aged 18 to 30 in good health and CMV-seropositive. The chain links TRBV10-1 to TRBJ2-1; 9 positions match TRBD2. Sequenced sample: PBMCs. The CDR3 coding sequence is TGCGCCACGGGGAGTAGCGGGAGAGGTCAGTTCTTC. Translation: CATGSSGRGQFF.